There are a few counts of the clone carrying this TCR beta chain. V was cut by 5 bases and J by 0 bases, with 10 bases left in between. From germline, CDR1 is SGHVS and CDR2 FQNEAQ. The CDR3 covers 14 residues. TCRdb re-derived calls from the reads in MiXCR, one entry per CDR3 protein. The sample lists under 850,000 distinct CDR3 sequences, under 40% occurring once. The data were taken from a study of T cell repertoires in cytomegalovirus infection. The V and J genes are TRBV7-8 and TRBJ1-1, with no clear D. The specimen sequenced was PBMCs. The receptor was derived from a human donor in good health (CMV status not recorded). Some clones in this sample may be carry-over from other donors' samples. The CDR3 DNA is TGTGCCAGCAGCCAGTGGGGTTTGAACACTGAAGCTTTCTTT. This translates into CASSQWGLNTEAFF.